This T cell receptor beta chain was identified in a study of OX40 agonist ivuxolimab in advanced cancers. Background on the study: Hepatocellular carcinoma, melanoma, renal cell or head and neck cancer was diagnosed in the dose-escalation patients. The mean age was about 61 years, ranging from roughly 23 to 79, with under 90% of participants male. Of the patients, three showed partial responses, one with hepatocellular carcinoma and two with cutaneous melanoma.

Germline V lookup: CDR1 SGHTS, CDR2 YDEGEE. Trimming took off 4 bases at V and 4 bases at J, with 18 bases between the two ends. CDR3 length: 17 residues. The data were produced by immunoSEQ multiplex PCR, yet TCRdb's version contains in-frame clones alone and is incomplete. The data show 90,000 to 150,000 clones, 85% to 90% seen once. The receptor was isolated from an adult with an advanced solid tumor such as melanoma, head and neck, liver or kidney cancer. V and J are TRBV5-8 and TRBJ1-6; D may be TRBD1 (5 bases). Here the sequenced sample was CD4+ or CD8+ T cells sorted from blood, taken in a trial of the OX40 agonist ivuxolimab. The CDR3 DNA reads as TGTGCCAGCAGCGCAGGGCTAACTGCTTATTATAATTCACCCCTCCACTTT. Protein product: CASSAGLTAYYNSPLHF.